This TCR beta chain was observed in a study of radiation and T cells in renal cell carcinoma. Germline assignment: CDR1 SGHNT and CDR2 YYREEE (reference sequence). This CDR3 region has 13 residues. Trimming shortened V by 0 bases and J by 8 bases, and 11 bases separated the two germline ends. The protocol was immunoSEQ multiplex PCR, while the TCRdb copy is restricted to in-frame clones and leaves out a portion. The sample records some 78,000 clones, 80% to 90% being singletons. The time point denotes: blood 4 weeks post-SBRT, at nephrectomy. The treatment was: 15 Gy SBRT to primary tumor, nephrectomy 4 weeks later. Nephrectomy followed 15 Gy stereotactic body radiation by 4 weeks.

J is TRBJ1-2 and V is TRBV5-4; TRBD1 is a possible D gene (5 bases). This clonotype was obtained from a woman aged 70-85 years with renal cell carcinoma. The sample was blood, taken from a patient whose treatment included radiotherapy and nephrectomy. CDR3 loop: CASSLAGTGGYTF. The CDR3 DNA follows: TGTGCCAGCAGCTTGGCCGGGACGGGAGGCTACACCTTC.